A selection of T cell receptor beta chains follows, all from one sample in a study of early T cells in non-severe SARS-CoV-2 infection. TCRdb redid the calling of the 5' RACE reads with MiXCR, one entry per CDR3 protein. Found here are roughly 50,000 distinct CDR3 sequences, around 5.6% of them singletons; the top ten hold approximately 4.1%. Sequencing was carried out using whole blood. Source of these receptors: an adult who was a healthcare worker with PCR-confirmed SARS-CoV-2 infection or an uninfected control (not recorded which). CDR3s include the opening cysteine and the closing phenylalanine or tryptophan. Each record gives: V gene, CDR3 length, clone size, CDR3 protein. Clone sizes are given selectively: once, few, many, or a class where the clone is expanded.

V: TRBV10-2; length: 14; size: many; CDR3: CAAYGRTGNYGYTF
V: TRBV24-1; length: 16; size: few; CDR3: CATSDPPGQGGDEQFF
V: TRBV28; length: 16; size: many; CDR3: CASSLLTLRDKNIQYF
V: TRBV3-1; length: 16; size: few; CDR3: CASSQDPGGLGTEAFF
V: TRBV25-1; length: 15; size: many; CDR3: CASSEPYGTYEKLFF
V: TRBV5-6; length: 15; size: -; CDR3: CASSPRPGAAYEQYF
V: TRBV5-1; length: 18; size: many; CDR3: CASSLASLGGGRGTEVFF
V: TRBV3-1; length: 14; size: many; CDR3: CASSLRETGNEQFF
V: TRBV5-1; length: 17; size: few; CDR3: CASSLVGPAGGANVLTF
V: TRBV5-1; length: 13; size: -; CDR3: CASSFQGSTEAFF
V: TRBV5-1; length: 16; size: many; CDR3: CASSLVPAGNTGELFF
V: TRBV20-1; length: 13; size: many; CDR3: CSAPPPGKNIQYF
V: TRBV29-1; length: 10; size: many; CDR3: CSVGTDTQYF
V: TRBV28; length: 16; size: many; CDR3: CASSTPGLPHLYEQYF
V: TRBV9; length: 15; size: many; CDR3: CASSVMGTVTDTQYF
V: TRBV6-5; length: 11; size: many; CDR3: CASVERDTQYF
V: TRBV4-3; length: 15; size: many; CDR3: CASSQEGGAGSPLHF
V: TRBV2; length: 15; size: many; CDR3: CASSEDGVTGDTQYF
V: TRBV11-2; length: 12; size: many; CDR3: CASTRYGYEQYF
V: TRBV6-5; length: 14; size: many; CDR3: CASSYSLTRPEAFF
V: TRBV5-1; length: 16; size: few; CDR3: CASSPQVQRDTDTQYF
V: TRBV6-2/TRBV6-3; length: 17; size: many; CDR3: CASSYVGTGGWSVELFF
V: TRBV11-2; length: 14; size: many; CDR3: CASSLGTQNYGYTF
V: TRBV6-4; length: 13; size: -; CDR3: CASRASGSNEQYF
V: TRBV6-2/TRBV6-3; length: 15; size: many; CDR3: CASRTGTGGYNEQFF
V: TRBV6-2/TRBV6-3; length: 14; size: -; CDR3: CASSYGADNYGYTF
V: TRBV4-1; length: 16; size: many; CDR3: CASSQEWAGNSYEQYF
V: TRBV7-2; length: 15; size: once; CDR3: CASSSEQGSNQPQHF
V: TRBV11-2; length: 14; size: many; CDR3: CASSLESRVSPLHF
V: TRBV20-1; length: 16; size: many; CDR3: CSAKGTGGIKNTEAFF
V: TRBV3-1; length: 17; size: many; CDR3: CASSQDIRGQGNQPQHF
V: TRBV5-1; length: 14; size: many; CDR3: CASSGSTPLSNHFF
V: TRBV7-2; length: 15; size: -; CDR3: CASSLVRIGTDTQYF
V: TRBV7-2; length: 13; size: many; CDR3: CASSSQGRSEAFF
V: TRBV2; length: 14; size: many; CDR3: CASSERQDEETQYF
V: TRBV20-1; length: 14; size: few; CDR3: CSAPSLGSTDTQYF
V: TRBV24-1; length: 17; size: many; CDR3: CATSDGGQEKTGNEQFF
V: TRBV7-6; length: 15; size: few; CDR3: CASSPVAGGGYEQYF
V: TRBV6-6; length: 16; size: -; CDR3: CASSPSAAPSGNTIYF
V: TRBV20-1; length: 16; size: many; CDR3: CSARGRGLAGRYEQYF
V: TRBV12-3/TRBV12-4; length: 14; size: -; CDR3: CASSFMGGDQPQHF
V: TRBV20-1; length: 16; size: few; CDR3: CSARDGDRVSGNTIYF
V: TRBV9; length: 14; size: few; CDR3: CASSVGVRNSPLHF
V: TRBV20-1; length: 13; size: many; CDR3: CSASGDLNYGYTF
V: TRBV7-2; length: 14; size: -; CDR3: CASTYRDPKETQYF
V: TRBV5-4; length: 13; size: -; CDR3: CASSLVPNSPLHF
V: TRBV6-5; length: 15; size: many; CDR3: CASSAGGASTDTQYF
V: TRBV29-1; length: 14; size: many; CDR3: CSVEPQNLVDEQFF
V: TRBV28; length: 16; size: many; CDR3: CASSFPLGVTSGSTYF
V: TRBV3-1; length: 14; size: -; CDR3: CASSQATDRSGAFF